These 21 T cell receptor beta chains were all obtained from the same sample, sequenced in a study of T cells in Graves' hyperthyroidism and ophthalmopathy. TCR beta CDR3 region amplification was performed from RNA transcripts. A set of HTBI primers served as the primers for a first-round RT-PCR of the TCR CDR3. Using its own MiXCR run on the multiplex PCR reads, TCRdb lists one record per CDR3 protein. The data contain roughly 700,000 distinct CDR3 sequences, roughly 15% of them singletons. Sequencing used blood. The receptors shown here come from a woman aged 18-29 years with Graves' hyperthyroidism.

Here the CDR3 reads CASSPGVAGRSGELFF. Here the CDR3 DNA reads TGTGCCAGCAGCCCGGGGGTAGCGGGAAGGTCCGGGGAGCTGTTTTTT. The gene calls are TRBV7-3 and TRBJ2-2; 8 nucleotides line up with TRBD2. Germline values: CDR1 SGHTA, CDR2 FQGTGA. The CDR3 has 16 amino acids. V lost 5 bases to trimming and J lost 6 bases; unmatched junction nucleotides: 11. Full variable domain (remainder filled in from reference TRBV7-3 and TRBJ2-2): GAGVSQTPSNKVTEKGKYVELRCDPISGHTALYWYRQSLGQGPEFLIYFQGTGAADDSGLPNDRFFAVRPEGSVSTLKIQRTERGDSAVYLCASSPGVAGRSGELFFGEGSRLTVL.

This clonotype showed up many times. This chain connects TRBV18 to TRBJ1-2, with unresolved D. The CDR3 consists of 14 residues. The V end was cut by 3 bases, the J end by 4 bases, with 12 bases between. Germline V gene lookup returns CDR1 KGHSH and CDR2 LQKENI. The CDR3 DNA follows: TGTGCCAGCTCACCCCAGACAAAGGGCTATGGCTACACCTTC. Its protein is CASSPQTKGYGYTF.

This clonotype has just a few counts. One end of the junction fails to match germline, which may point to a read error. The chain employs TRBV7-2 and TRBJ2-2; TRBD2 agrees at 10 bases. Germline V gives CDR1 SGHTA, CDR2 FQGNSA. The CDR3 is 18 amino acids. The DNA for the CDR3 is TGTGCCAGCAGCCCAGACCTCTGGAGCGGGAGGGACACCGAGGAGCTGTTTTTT. Translated: CASSPDLWSGRDTEELFF. Using reference TRBV7-2 and TRBJ2-2 for the parts outside the CDR3, the full variable domain is GAGVSQSPSNKVTEKGKDVELRCDPISGHTALYWYRQSLGQGLEFLIYFQGNSAPDKSGLPSDRFSAERTGGSVSTLTIQRTQQEDSAVYLCASSPDLWSGRDTEELFFGEGSRLTVL.

Only a few counts were recorded for this clonotype. The rearrangement uses TRBV20-1 and TRBJ2-1, with TRBD2 matching over 13 bases. This CDR3 region has 16 residues. CDR1 is DFQATT and CDR2 is SNEGSKA in the germline V gene (reference sequence). The junction had 7 bases not matched to a gene; V was cut back by 3 bases and J by 5 bases. This CDR3 is CSASQWTSGSHNEQFF. CDR3 bases: TGCAGTGCTAGCCAATGGACTAGCGGGAGCCACAATGAGCAGTTCTTC.

The table lists this clonotype with many counts. The chain is built from TRBV6-2 or TRBV6-3 and TRBJ2-7, with D maybe TRBD2 (6 bases). The CDR3 contains 11 residues. In germline, CDR1 is MNHEY, CDR2 SVGEGT. V was cut by 8 bases and J by 7 bases, with 12 bases left in between. CDR3 sequence (DNA): TGTGCCAGCCATGGGGGGTTGGAGCAGTACTTC. This sequence encodes CASHGGLEQYF.

This clonotype was counted a few times. V usage is TRBV10-2 and J usage is TRBJ2-5; D gene ambiguous. The CDR3 covers 16 residues. Trimming left V 2 bases short and J 5 bases short, with 18 bases between. Germline V gene lookup returns CDR1 WSHSY and CDR2 SAAADI. The CDR3 loop is CASSEPPKAGVETQYF. The CDR3 DNA is TGCGCCAGCAGTGAGCCCCCCAAAGCTGGGGTCGAGACCCAGTACTTC.

This clonotype has a count of ten or more. V usage is TRBV7-9 and J usage is TRBJ2-7; no clear D. This CDR3 is built from 14 residues. Between the trimmed V and J ends, which lost 3 bases and 2 bases, there was a span of 11 bases. The germline V gene has CDR1 SEHNR and CDR2 FQNEAQ (reference sequence). The CDR3 DNA reads TGTGCCAGCAGCTTTAGGGAAAAGGCCTACGAGCAGTACTTC. It translates to CASSFREKAYEQYF. Filled out from reference TRBV7-9 and TRBJ2-7, the complete variable domain reads DTGVSQNPRHKITKRGQNVTFRCDPISEHNRLYWYRQTLGQGPEFLTYFQNEAQLEKSRLLSDRFSAERPKGSFSTLEIQRTEQGDSAMYLCASSFREKAYEQYFGPGTRLTVT.

This clonotype occurred many times. V usage is TRBV7-2 and J usage is TRBJ2-7, with TRBD2 matching over 14 bases. After removal of 1 base from V and 2 bases from J, the junction contained 7 bases not matched to a gene. CDR3 size: 18 residues. The germline gives CDR1 SGHTA, CDR2 FQGNSA. The chain's CDR3 is CASSLGQGGLAGAYEQYF. Written as DNA, the CDR3 is TGTGCCAGCAGCTTAGGACAGGGGGGACTAGCGGGAGCCTACGAGCAGTACTTC. The full variable domain, with the rest looked up from reference TRBV7-2 and TRBJ2-7, is GAGVSQSPSNKVTEKGKDVELRCDPISGHTALYWYRQSLGQGLEFLIYFQGNSAPDKSGLPSDRFSAERTGGSVSTLTIQRTQQEDSAVYLCASSLGQGGLAGAYEQYFGPGTRLTVT.

The table lists this clonotype with a few counts. The rearrangement links TRBV28 to TRBJ2-3; perhaps TRBD2 as D (7 bases). This CDR3 is built from 13 residues. V was cut by 8 bases and J by 8 bases, with 17 bases left in between. Germline CDR1 and CDR2: MDHEN and SYDVKM. The CDR3 loop is CASCGGAPGTQYF. In DNA, the CDR3 is TGTGCCAGCTGTGGGGGGGCCCCTGGTACGCAGTATTTT.

Remarks on this clonotype: A read error is possible here, since a much larger clone lies one base away. The V gene is TRBV20-1, the J gene TRBJ2-3; 9 bases agree with TRBD2. The germline V gene has CDR1 DFQATT and CDR2 SNEGSKA (reference sequence). The CDR3 totals 14 residues. J lost 3 bases, V lost 6 bases, and 7 bases had no gene match. The CDR3 region has the DNA TGCAGTGCAGAACCAGCGGGAGGAACAGATACGCAGTATTTT. It encodes CSAEPAGGTDTQYF.

The V gene is TRBV20-1, the J gene TRBJ2-2; a weak D match, TRBD2 (6 bases). This CDR3 spans 14 amino acids. V was clipped by 5 bases and J by 6 bases, with 16 bases between them. Germline CDR1 DFQATT, CDR2 SNEGSKA (reference sequence). Written as DNA, the CDR3 is TGCAGTGCTGGGGCCGGCCGGAGGGCCGGGGAGCTGTTTTTT. This encodes CSAGAGRRAGELFF.

V gene TRBV2 combines with J gene TRBJ2-6, with TRBD1 matching over 10 bases. The germline gives CDR1 SNHLY, CDR2 FYNNEI. Germline trimming cut 4 bases from V and 0 bases from J; bases unmatched to any gene: 9. This CDR3 has 19 amino acids. CDR3 residues: CASSVGTGEGSSGANVLTF. In DNA form, the CDR3 reads TGTGCCAGCAGTGTTGGGACAGGGGAAGGGAGCTCTGGGGCCAACGTCCTGACTTTC.

The chain uses TRBV6-1 and TRBJ1-4; TRBD1 might be the D (5 bases). The CDR3 totals 14 residues. The germline CDR1 and CDR2 sequences are MNHNS and SASEGT. V lost 6 bases to trimming and J lost 2 bases, with 10 bases between them. The CDR3 coding sequence is TGTGCCAGCAGGAAATGGGGGACTAATGAAAAACTGTTTTTT. This gives the protein CASRKWGTNEKLFF.

The chain uses TRBV6-1 and TRBJ2-5, with 13 bases aligning to TRBD2. The junction had 9 bases not matched to a gene; V was cut back by 5 bases and J by 6 bases. The CDR3 consists of 16 residues. Looked up from germline, CDR1 is MNHNS and CDR2 is SASEGT. The CDR3 sequence: CASSSGTSGNGKTQYF. For the CDR3, the DNA is TGTGCCAGCAGTTCCGGGACTAGCGGGAACGGAAAGACCCAGTACTTC.

This clonotype appeared many times. V and J are TRBV5-5 and TRBJ1-6; possible D gene TRBD1, 6 bases. Germline V lookup: CDR1 SGHKS, CDR2 YYEKEE (reference sequence). V was pared by 4 bases and J by 0 bases, with 11 bases between. The CDR3 spans 16 residues. The CDR3 region has the DNA TGTGCCAGCAGCGGGGGCAGGGGCTCCTATAATTCACCCCTCCACTTT. As protein: CASSGGRGSYNSPLHF. Full variable domain (missing parts from reference TRBV5-5 and TRBJ1-6): DAGVTQSPTHLIKTRGQQVTLRCSPISGHKSVSWYQQVLGQGPQFIFQYYEKEERGRGNFPDRFSARQFPNYSSELNVNALLLGDSALYLCASSGGRGSYNSPLHFGNGTRLTVT.

This clonotype occurred many times. This sequence joins TRBV9 and TRBJ2-5; 11 nucleotides match TRBD2. Germline-derived CDR1 and CDR2 are SGDLS and YYNGEE. V lost 0 bases to trimming and J lost 2 bases; unmatched junction nucleotides: 3. CDR3 size: 16 residues. This CDR3 reads CASSVASGRLQETQYF. The DNA for the CDR3 is TGTGCCAGCAGCGTAGCTAGCGGGAGGCTTCAAGAGACCCAGTACTTC.

J is TRBJ2-2 and V is TRBV7-2; a weak D match, TRBD1 (6 bases). This CDR3 has 14 amino acids. CDR1 is SGHTA and CDR2 is FQGNSA in the germline V gene. Trimming stripped 1 base from V and 6 bases from J, with 9 bases between. The CDR3 loop is CASSLDRESGELFF. CDR3 coding DNA: TGTGCCAGCAGCTTAGACAGGGAGTCCGGGGAGCTGTTTTTT.

This clonotype was observed a handful of times. The chain employs TRBV12-3 or TRBV12-4 and TRBJ2-1; no reliable D call. V was clipped by 2 bases and J by 4 bases, with 6 bases between them. The CDR3 length is 13 residues. CDR3 loop: CASSLMLYNEQFF. CDR3 DNA: TGTGCCAGCAGTTTAATGCTGTACAATGAGCAGTTCTTC.

This clonotype has just a few counts. This rearrangement joins TRBV11-2 to TRBJ2-5; 8 positions agree with TRBD1. Germline V gene data show CDR1 as SGHAT and CDR2 as FQNNGV. CDR3 size: 14 residues. With V trimmed by 3 bases and J by 5 bases, 5 bases remained unmatched. The CDR3 DNA reads as TGTGCCAGCAGCTTTGATAGGACAGGGGAGACCCAGTACTTC. This sequence encodes CASSFDRTGETQYF.

This clonotype came up a few times. This chain links TRBV4-3 with TRBJ2-3, with unresolved D. Germline CDR1 and CDR2: LGHNA and YSLEER. Trimming pared 0 bases from V and 2 bases from J, leaving 12 bases between. The CDR3 extends over 16 amino acids. CDR3 region: CASSQDLKHYTDTQYF. DNA of the CDR3: TGCGCCAGCAGCCAAGATCTTAAACACTACACAGATACGCAGTATTTT.

This clonotype was detected ten times or more. CDR3 in DNA: TGTGCCAGCAGCCAAGGTGGGCAGGGCACTGAAGCTTTCTTT. Protein product: CASSQGGQGTEAFF. The chain carries TRBV3-1 and TRBJ1-1, with D possibly matching TRBD1 (5 bases). The CDR3 length is 14 residues. From germline, CDR1 is LGHDT and CDR2 YNNKEL (reference sequence). Trimming cost V 1 base and J 4 bases, with 10 bases left between them. The full variable domain, with the rest looked up from reference TRBV3-1 and TRBJ1-1, is DTAVSQTPKYLVTQMGNDKSIKCEQNLGHDTMYWYKQDSKKFLKIMFSYNNKELIINETVPNRFSPKSPDKAHLNLHINSLELGDSAVYFCASSQGGQGTEAFFGQGTRLTVV.